This TCR beta chain was profiled in a study of post-analysis software for immune sequencing data. Study at large: In terms of disease course, relapsing-remitting, secondary progressive and progressive-relapsing multiple sclerosis were included.

Sequencing libraries made from TCR beta cDNA carried unique molecular identifiers. Between roughly 0.9 and 11 million T cells gave rise to around 500,000 cDNA molecules. TCRdb re-derived calls from the PCR reads in MiXCR, one entry per CDR3 protein. The data show fewer than 850,000 distinct CDR3 sequences, with about 27% seen just once and 0.5% to 0.6% held by the top ten. A few counts support this clonotype. The target antigen is unknown. Findings of the study overall: Relative to controls, patients had five TRBV segments at higher frequency, with TRBV5-6, TRBV5-1 and TRBV20-1 among these. A significant reduction in normalized Chao1 diversity was observed in multiple sclerosis patients versus controls.

Trimming took off 2 bases at V and 6 bases at J, with 19 bases between the two ends. Looked up from germline, CDR1 is SQVTM and CDR2 is ANQGSEA. This CDR3 contains 15 residues. The genes are TRBV29-1 and TRBJ1-1, with D hard to call. The sequenced sample consisted of blood. This sequence was found in a girl aged 10 to 17 with multiple sclerosis. This chain's CDR3 is CSVESGRYSEAEAFF. CDR3 bases: TGCAGCGTTGAATCGGGCCGGTATAGTGAGGCTGAAGCTTTCTTT.